The clone carrying this T cell receptor (beta chain) was seen a single time. This CDR3 is also generated by other DNA sequences in the sample. The CDR3 totals 13 residues. Losses at the gene ends were 5 bases for V and 3 bases for J; bases not matched to a gene: 3. Germline V gene data show CDR1 as GTSNPN and CDR2 as SVGIG (reference sequence). These data are taken from a study of cytomegalovirus exposure and HLA in healthy donors. The primer mix had 60 Vbeta and 13 Jbeta primers. TCRdb keeps only in-frame clones here, not all; method: immunoSEQ multiplex PCR. This sample has roughly 110,000 clones, with about 61% found just once.

The TCR comes from a man aged 18 to 29 in good health and CMV-seropositive. The rearrangement uses TRBV30 and TRBJ2-3, with TRBD2 identical over 9 bases. The sample was PBMCs. CDR3 loop: CAWGLAGTDTQYF. The CDR3 bases are TGTGCCTGGGGTCTAGCGGGGACAGATACGCAGTATTTT.